These 9 T cell receptor beta chains were sequenced from one sample in a study of post-analysis software for immune sequencing data. Libraries were made from TCR beta cDNA, and they carried unique molecular identifiers. Via MiXCR, TCRdb re-called the PCR reads, giving one row per CDR3 protein. The table records approximately 770,000 distinct CDR3 sequences, under 60% of them present only once. Study-wide results and caveats: Patients carried roughly 5 TRBV segments more frequently than controls did, and TRBV5-6, TRBV5-1 and TRBV20-1 were among them.

The antigens of these receptors remain unknown. Sequencing used blood. The receptor set was obtained from a girl aged 5-17 years with multiple sclerosis.

This clonotype appeared a few times. This chain links TRBV27 with TRBJ2-6, with D maybe TRBD2 (6 bases). Per the germline V gene, CDR1 is MNHEY and CDR2 is SMNVEV (reference sequence). Trimming stripped 1 base from V and 0 bases from J, with 13 bases between. This CDR3 has 18 amino acids. The CDR3 sequence is CASSLFSGPYSGANVLTF. CDR3 DNA: TGTGCCAGCAGTTTATTCAGCGGGCCTTACTCTGGGGCCAACGTCCTGACTTTC.

This chain connects TRBV12-3 or TRBV12-4 to TRBJ2-2; D is perhaps TRBD1 or TRBD2 (5 bases each). The CDR3 is 13 amino acids. V was cut by 8 bases and J by 6 bases, with 13 bases left in between. This CDR3 is CASGEWGPGELFF. The CDR3 region has the DNA TGTGCCAGCGGGGAGTGGGGACCCGGGGAGCTGTTTTTT.

The chain carries TRBV7-2 and TRBJ2-7; maybe TRBD2 (7 bases). Germline CDR1 reads SGHTA; CDR2 reads FQGNSA. CDR3 length equals 15 residues. Deletions cut 5 bases from V and 1 base from J, with 15 bases between. CDR3 nucleotide sequence: TGTGCCAGCAGCCGCGGGGGCGGGGTTTCCTACGAGCAGTACTTC. Encoded protein: CASSRGGGVSYEQYF.

This clonotype was detected a few times. This rearrangement joins TRBV5-6 to TRBJ1-2; 10 bases agree with TRBD1. The CDR3 length is 15 residues. The V segment lost 4 bases and the J segment 5 bases; nucleotides outside the gene matches: 8. Germline-derived CDR1 and CDR2 are SGHDT and YYEEEE. The CDR3 protein is CASSAGRGQGYGYTF. The CDR3 nucleotides read TGTGCCAGCAGCGCAGGTCGGGGACAGGGGTATGGCTACACCTTC.

This clonotype was found a few times. The chain carries TRBV28 and TRBJ2-5; D possibly corresponds to TRBD1 (5 bases). The CDR3 is 12 amino acids. V shed 4 bases and J shed 4 bases, with 7 bases lying between them. Germline values: CDR1 MDHEN, CDR2 SYDVKM. As DNA, the CDR3 is TGTGCCAGCAGTTGGGGCCCAGAGACCCAGTACTTC. This translates into CASSWGPETQYF.

This clonotype was detected ten times or more. The chain couples TRBV29-1 to TRBJ2-3, with TRBD2 identical over 8 bases. In germline, CDR1 is SQVTM, CDR2 ANQGSEA. The CDR3 is made up of 16 amino acids. V was pared by 7 bases and J by 6 bases, with 18 bases of the junction left unmatched. This CDR3 is CSGFGSGSFSPDTQYF. CDR3 nucleotide sequence: TGCAGCGGCTTTGGGAGCGGGAGTTTTTCCCCCGATACGCAGTATTTT.

In this sample, this clonotype turned up a few times. The V and J genes are TRBV6-5 and TRBJ1-6, with D tentatively TRBD1 (6 bases). Per germline, CDR1 MNHEY and CDR2 SVGAGI. Trimming took 5 bases from V and 10 from J, leaving 12 bases between them. The CDR3 spans 13 residues. In nucleotides, the CDR3 is TGTGCCAGCAGTCCTTCGGGGGGCTCACCCCTCCACTTT. Its translation: CASSPSGGSPLHF.

The rearrangement links TRBV29-1 to TRBJ2-5; D is unresolved. The CDR3 is 13 residues long. V was pared by 0 bases and J by 5 bases, with 10 bases between. Germline CDR1 and CDR2: SQVTM and ANQGSEA. CDR3 sequence reads: CSVEEGISETQYF. DNA of the CDR3: TGCAGCGTTGAAGAGGGGATTTCGGAGACCCAGTACTTC.

This clonotype was observed a handful of times. The chain recombines TRBV7-3 with TRBJ2-7, with a possible D match to TRBD2 (5 bases). This CDR3 comprises 13 residues. Germline V gene sequence: CDR1 SGHTA, CDR2 FQGTGA. Trimming shortened V by 3 bases and J by 10 bases, and 16 bases separated the two germline ends. CDR3 loop: CASSLGPEASQYF. The CDR3 coding sequence is TGTGCCAGCAGCTTGGGTCCGGAGGCTTCCCAGTACTTC.